This paragraph reports one T cell receptor (beta chain). Using immunoSEQ multiplex PCR, the repertoire was profiled, and TCRdb retains in-frame clones only, with some absent. The table records 150,000 or so clones, around 92% of them present only once. The CDR3 loop spans 15 amino acids. V dropped 7 bases and J dropped 3; count of bases not matched to a gene: 9. CDR1 MDHEN and CDR2 SYDVKM come from the germline V gene. This entry belongs to a study of blood T cell repertoires in COVID-19. On the study more broadly: Samples of COVID-19 (acute and convalescent) were obtained from the United States, Italy and Spain.

This sequence joins TRBV28 and TRBJ1-3, with 7 nucleotides matching TRBD1. The sequenced sample was peripheral blood. This TCR derives from a man aged 30 to 39 with COVID-19, enrolled during active disease. The CDR3 DNA reads as TGTGCCAGCACTGTCAGGGGGACCTATGGAAACACCATATATTTT. This sequence encodes CASTVRGTYGNTIYF.